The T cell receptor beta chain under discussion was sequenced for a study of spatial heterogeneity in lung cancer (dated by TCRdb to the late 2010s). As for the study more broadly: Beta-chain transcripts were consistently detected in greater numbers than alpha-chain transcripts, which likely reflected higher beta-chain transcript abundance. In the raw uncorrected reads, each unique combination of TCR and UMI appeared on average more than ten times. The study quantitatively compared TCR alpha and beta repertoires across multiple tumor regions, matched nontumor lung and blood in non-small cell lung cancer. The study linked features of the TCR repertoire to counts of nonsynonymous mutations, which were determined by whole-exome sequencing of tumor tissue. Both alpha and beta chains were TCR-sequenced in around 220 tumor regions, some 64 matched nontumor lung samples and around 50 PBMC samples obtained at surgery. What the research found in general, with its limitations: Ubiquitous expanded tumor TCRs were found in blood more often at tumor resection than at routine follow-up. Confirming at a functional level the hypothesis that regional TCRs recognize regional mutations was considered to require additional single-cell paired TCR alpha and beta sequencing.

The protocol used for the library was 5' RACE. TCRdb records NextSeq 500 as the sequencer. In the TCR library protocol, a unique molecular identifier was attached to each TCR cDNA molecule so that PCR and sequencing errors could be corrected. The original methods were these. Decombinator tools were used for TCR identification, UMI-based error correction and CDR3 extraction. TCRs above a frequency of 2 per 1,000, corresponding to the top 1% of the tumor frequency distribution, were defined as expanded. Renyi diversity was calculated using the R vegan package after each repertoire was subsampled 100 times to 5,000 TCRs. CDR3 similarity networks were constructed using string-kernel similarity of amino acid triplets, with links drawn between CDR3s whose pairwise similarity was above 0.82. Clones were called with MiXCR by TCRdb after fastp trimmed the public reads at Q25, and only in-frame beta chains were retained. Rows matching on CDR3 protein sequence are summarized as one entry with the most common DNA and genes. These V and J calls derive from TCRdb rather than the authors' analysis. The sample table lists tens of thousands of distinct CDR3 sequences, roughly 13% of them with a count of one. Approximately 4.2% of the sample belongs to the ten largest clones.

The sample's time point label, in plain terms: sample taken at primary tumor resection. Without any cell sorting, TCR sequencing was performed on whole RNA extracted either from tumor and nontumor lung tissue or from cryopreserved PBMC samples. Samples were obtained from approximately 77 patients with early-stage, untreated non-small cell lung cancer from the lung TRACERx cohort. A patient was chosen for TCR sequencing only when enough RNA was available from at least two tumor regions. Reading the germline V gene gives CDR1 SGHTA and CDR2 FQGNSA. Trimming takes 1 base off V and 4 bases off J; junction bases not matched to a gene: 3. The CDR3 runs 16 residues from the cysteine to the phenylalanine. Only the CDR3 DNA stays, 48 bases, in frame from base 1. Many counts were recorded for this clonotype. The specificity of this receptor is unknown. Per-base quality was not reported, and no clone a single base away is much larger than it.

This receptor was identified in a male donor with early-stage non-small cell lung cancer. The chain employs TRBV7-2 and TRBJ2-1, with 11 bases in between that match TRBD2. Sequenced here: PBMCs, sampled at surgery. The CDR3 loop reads CASSLGLAGGYNEQFF. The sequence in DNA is TGTGCCAGCAGCTTAGGTCTAGCGGGGGGTTACAATGAGCAGTTCTTC.